This entry lists 19 T cell receptor beta chains sequenced from one sample in a study of blood T cells in healthy people across ages. The authors ran a second PCR of 7 to 11 cycles using a sample-barcoded 5' primer and a J-beta primer mix. TCRdb redid the calling of the 5' RACE reads with MiXCR, one entry per CDR3 protein. The sample has about 680,000 distinct CDR3 sequences; about half are singletons. The sample comprised blood. The source is a woman between 55 and 75 years old in good health.

This clonotype appeared many times. The chain recombines TRBV11-2 with TRBJ2-3, with 11 bases aligning to TRBD2. Germline lookup yields CDR1 SGHAT and CDR2 FQNNGV. Trimming cost V 5 bases and J 5 bases; bases outside gene matches: 9. The CDR3 consists of 16 residues. Written as DNA, the CDR3 is TGTGCCAGCAGCATCCATGGGACTAGCGGTCGAGATACGCAGTATTTT. Its translation: CASSIHGTSGRDTQYF.

The V gene is TRBV20-1, the J gene TRBJ2-5, with TRBD1 identical over 9 bases. Germline values: CDR1 DFQATT, CDR2 SNEGSKA (reference sequence). The CDR3 is 13 amino acids. Unmatched junction bases numbered 12, after V lost 6 bases and J lost 10 bases. DNA of the CDR3: TGCAGTGCAACCCGGGACAGGGATTTGCTCCAGTACTTC. It translates to CSATRDRDLLQYF.

This sequence joins TRBV29-1 and TRBJ1-3; weak D call: TRBD1 (6 bases). Trimming left V 5 bases short and J 0 bases short, with 11 bases between. Germline V gene data show CDR1 as SQVTM and CDR2 as ANQGSEA. CDR3 size: 14 residues. The CDR3 DNA sequence: TGCAGCGTTCGTCCGACAGGCTCTGGAAACACCATATATTTT. Translated, it gives CSVRPTGSGNTIYF.

This clonotype was recorded many times. This rearrangement joins TRBV12-3 or TRBV12-4 to TRBJ2-5; the D gene is possibly TRBD1 (6 bases). The V end lost 7 bases, the J end lost 4 bases, and 19 bases lay between the germline ends. The CDR3 contains 15 residues. Here the CDR3 DNA reads TGTGCCAGCAAACAGGGATCGTGGACTGGAGAGACCCAGTACTTC. This codes for CASKQGSWTGETQYF.

This rearrangement joins TRBV6-2 or TRBV6-3 to TRBJ2-7; D unclear. This CDR3 is 13 amino acids long. Germline V gene sequence: CDR1 MNHEY, CDR2 SVGEGT. The V end was cut by 7 bases, the J end by 0 bases, with 10 bases between. CDR3 DNA sequence: TGTGCCAGCACCAATCCTAGCTCCTACGAGCAGTACTTC. This gives the protein CASTNPSSYEQYF.

This clonotype occurred a few times. The chain is built from TRBV4-2 and TRBJ2-7; D tentatively fits TRBD1 or TRBD2 (5 bases each). Trimming shortened V by 6 bases and J by 6 bases, and 9 bases separated the two germline ends. The CDR3 contains 11 residues. Germline CDR1 is LGHNA and CDR2 is YNFKEQ. Written as DNA, the CDR3 is TGTGCCAGCAGGGGGACCTTCGAGCAGTACTTC. It is translated as CASRGTFEQYF.

This sequence joins TRBV6-5 and TRBJ2-1, with TRBD2 matching 7 bases. CDR1 and CDR2 from the germline V gene are MNHEY and SVGAGI. J gave up 9 bases and V 6 bases, and 14 bases lay outside the gene matches. CDR3 size: 15 residues. The chain's CDR3 is CASSHNSGGQGEQFF. DNA of the CDR3: TGTGCCAGCAGCCATAACTCGGGAGGCCAGGGTGAGCAGTTCTTC.

In regard to this clonotype: The CDR3 end shows no conserved phenylalanine or tryptophan, and so a read error is likely. The limits of the CDR3 on the DNA are not certain, so only TCRdb's listed CDR3 is given. V is TRBV6-5 and J is TRBJ2-5; the D call in the table, TRBD1, was not verified against the DNA. Germline values: CDR1 MNHEY, CDR2 SVGAGI. The CDR3 totals 15 residues, both ends included. The CDR3 loop is CASSYGGGRGYTFGS.

There are a few counts of this clonotype. This chain connects TRBV9 to TRBJ2-5; tentative D call: TRBD1 (6 bases). Germline V gene sequence: CDR1 SGDLS, CDR2 YYNGEE. V was cut by 0 bases and J by 4 bases, with 10 bases left in between. The CDR3 covers 14 residues. The CDR3 is CASSVGTVAETQYF. The CDR3 region has the DNA TGTGCCAGCAGCGTAGGGACAGTTGCAGAGACCCAGTACTTC.

The chain is built from TRBV27 and TRBJ2-1; 7 positions match TRBD2. The CDR3 length is 15 residues. V was pared by 6 bases and J by 3 bases, with 8 bases of the junction left unmatched. Germline values: CDR1 MNHEY, CDR2 SMNVEV (reference sequence). The CDR3 DNA is TGTGCCAGCAGCCCGGCGGGAGTCAACTACAATGAGCAGTTCTTC. It translates to CASSPAGVNYNEQFF.

This clonotype has a handful of counts. This rearrangement joins TRBV4-1 to TRBJ2-3; TRBD2 aligns across 7 bases. CDR3 length: 16 residues. Germline V gene lookup returns CDR1 MGHRA and CDR2 YSYEKL. V was clipped by 1 base and J by 2 bases; unmatched bases: 6. The CDR3 coding sequence is TGCGCCAGCAGCCAAGGGGAGGGAGGACCCACAGATACGCAGTATTTT. Translation: CASSQGEGGPTDTQYF.

This clonotype was found many times. The chain joins TRBV5-1 to TRBJ2-1; 7 bases are shared with TRBD2. Unmatched junction bases numbered 14, after V lost 2 bases and J lost 9 bases. Germline assignment: CDR1 SGHRS and CDR2 YFSETQ. The CDR3 has 16 residues. CDR3 nucleotides: TGCGCCAGCAGCTTTTTCCCTGGCGGGAGTGGGGGTGAGCAGTTCTTC. Protein: CASSFFPGGSGGEQFF.

This chain joins TRBV29-1 and TRBJ2-5; 9 positions agree with TRBD2. V lost 7 bases to trimming and J lost 4 bases; unmatched junction nucleotides: 4. Germline lookup yields CDR1 SQVTM and CDR2 ANQGSEA. The CDR3 runs to 12 residues. CDR3 sequence (DNA): TGCAGCGGGTTAGCGGGAGCAGAGACCCAGTACTTC. Its translation is CSGLAGAETQYF.

The chain joins TRBV28 to TRBJ2-1; tentative D call: TRBD1 (5 bases). Germline loops: CDR1 MDHEN, CDR2 SYDVKM. The length of the CDR3 is 15 residues. Trimming took 5 bases from V and 4 from J, leaving 15 bases between them. The CDR3 loop reads CASSTGQVIYNEQFF. The CDR3, as DNA: TGTGCCAGCAGTACCGGACAAGTCATTTACAATGAGCAGTTCTTC.

The V and J genes are TRBV15 and TRBJ2-2, with TRBD1 matching 11 bases. Germline V gene sequence: CDR1 LNHNV, CDR2 YYDKDF (reference sequence). The CDR3 spans 16 residues. The J segment lost 5 bases and the V segment lost 4 bases, leaving 6 bases of the junction unmatched. The CDR3 region is CATSKGQGARTGELFF. The CDR3 coding sequence is TGTGCCACCAGCAAAGGACAGGGGGCACGAACCGGGGAGCTGTTTTTT.

Regarding this clonotype: Sequence at one end of the junction differs from germline and may be a read error. This chain links TRBV6-2 or TRBV6-3 with TRBJ1-1; TRBD1 matches 7 bases. From germline, CDR1 is MNHEY and CDR2 SVGEGT. The CDR3 runs to 13 residues. The CDR3 nucleotides read TGCGCCAGCAGAGGGACAGAGAACACTGAAGCTTTCTTT. It yields the protein CASRGTENTEAFF.

The V gene is TRBV20-1, the J gene TRBJ1-5; TRBD1 is a possible D gene (5 bases). The CDR3 runs to 13 residues. Germline V CDR1 and CDR2: DFQATT, SNEGSKA (reference sequence). The V gene lost 3 bases and the J gene lost 6 bases, with 12 bases spanning the gap. This CDR3 reads CSASGAESQPQHF. CDR3 nucleotides: TGCAGTGCTAGTGGGGCAGAGTCTCAGCCCCAGCATTTT.

This clonotype appeared once. The chain is built from TRBV25-1 and TRBJ1-1; D unresolved. The CDR3 runs 11 residues. Germline CDR1 MGHDK, CDR2 SYGVNS. Trimming took 4 bases from V and 7 from J, leaving 7 bases between them. CDR3 in DNA: TGTGCCAGCAGTGGCCGGGGTGAAGCTTTCTTT. Translating gives CASSGRGEAFF.

A word on this clonotype: The junction departs from the called germline gene at one end, perhaps through a read error. J is TRBJ2-1 and V is TRBV7-2, with 9 positions matching TRBD2. Per the germline V gene, CDR1 is SGHTA and CDR2 is FQGNSA. The CDR3 spans 17 residues. The DNA for the CDR3 is TGTGCCGGCAGCTTAATCCCCCAGCTAGCGGGAACGGGTGAGCAGTTCTTC. Protein: CAGSLIPQLAGTGEQFF.